The rows below give T cell receptor beta chains drawn from one sample of a study of cytomegalovirus exposure and HLA in healthy donors. Generated by immunoSEQ multiplex PCR, the TCRdb table keeps only in-frame clones and is missing some. This sample has over 150,000 clones, with around 81% found just once. Sequenced: PBMCs. The receptors shown here come from a woman between 40 and 55 years old in good health and CMV-seropositive. CDR3s include the opening cysteine and the closing phenylalanine or tryptophan. Only some rows state a clone size, as once, few, many or a class for expanded clones.

-	TRBJ2-5	TRBV18	CASSPPGSPRETQYF
-	TRBJ2-5	TRBV6-1	CASSESSWETQYF
few	TRBJ1-1	TRBV2	CASSARWNTEAFF
-	TRBJ2-7	TRBV5-4	CASSLGLAGVSEQYF
-	TRBJ2-1	TRBV6-5	CASSYGAGGKNEQFF
-	TRBJ2-1	TRBV11-1	CASSLSAGLEQFF
-	TRBJ2-7	TRBV5-4	CASSPAGASYEQYF
-	TRBJ2-7	TRBV5-1	CASSFSGGTYEQYF
-	TRBJ2-7	TRBV7-8	CASSLESGYEQYF
once	TRBJ1-2	TRBV5-1	CASSLPGDGYGYTF
-	TRBJ2-1	TRBV7-9	CASSLTSGRANEQFF